This record concerns one T cell receptor beta chain sequence. Its antigen is undetermined. Quantitative 5'-RACE with molecular barcodes generated TCR beta libraries. TCRdb re-derived calls from the 5' RACE reads in MiXCR, one entry per CDR3 protein. The data show a few hundred thousand distinct CDR3 sequences, approximately 11% seen once. The germline V gene encodes CDR1 SGHRS and CDR2 YFSETQ. This CDR3 has 14 residues. V was trimmed by 0 bases and J by 7 bases, leaving 11 bases between them. The data belong to a study of CD8 T cells in ankylosing spondylitis. General study findings and limits: A number of the motif variants had already been described in reactive arthritis synovial fluid and blood. Clones tied to disease were said to be significantly enriched in matched ankylosing spondylitis synovial fluid.

The clonotype originates from a male donor with ankylosing spondylitis or in good health (not recorded which). The V and J genes are TRBV5-1 and TRBJ1-5, with D possibly being TRBD1 (6 bases). The sample was blood, either unsorted or a sorted T cell fraction (not recorded which). The DNA of the CDR3 is TGCGCCAGCAGCTTGGATCTGGGGGCCCAGCCCCAGCATTTT. Its translation: CASSLDLGAQPQHF.